This TCR beta chain was obtained from a study of beta chain features in type 1 diabetes. All of the isolated RNA was reverse transcribed, so expressed TCRB transcripts were sequenced. Repertoires were generated with immunoSEQ multiplex PCR, while TCRdb's copy carries only in-frame clones and drops some. The sample carries about 620,000 clones, around 15% recorded once. The germline CDR1 and CDR2 sequences are LNHNV and YYDKDF (reference sequence). The CDR3 sequence is 15 residues long. V was cut by 0 bases and J by 8 bases, with 14 bases left in between. Worth noting for this clone: As yet, its antigen is unknown.

Notes on the study in general: People with Type 1 diabetes carried modestly yet significantly shorter TCRB CDR3s in all four CD4+ subsets.

This TCR was sampled from a man in his late teens or twenties in good health. The J gene is TRBJ2-1, the V gene TRBV15; TRBD2 might be the D (5 bases). The sequenced sample consisted of naive CD4+ T cells from blood. The CDR3: CATSRDPRGSDEQFF. The CDR3 DNA is TGTGCCACCAGCAGAGATCCCCGAGGGAGTGATGAGCAGTTCTTC. Drawing the rest from reference TRBV15 and TRBJ2-1, the complete variable domain is DAMVIQNPRYQVTQFGKPVTLSCSQTLNHNVMYWYQQKSSQAPKLLFHYYDKDFNNEADTPDNFQSRRPNTSFCFLDIRSPGLGDTAMYLCATSRDPRGSDEQFFGPGTRLTVL.